Below, one T cell receptor beta chain is given with its context. What it binds is unknown. The germline gives CDR1 DFQATT, CDR2 SNEGSKA (reference sequence). The CDR3 is 11 amino acids. Despite likely unrecorded immune exposures, the donors were nominally healthy at the time of sampling. Primers: 60 Vbeta forward and 13 Jbeta reverse. Libraries were prepared by immunoSEQ multiplex PCR; TCRdb keeps only in-frame clonotypes and omits some of them. Among fewer than 250,000 clones listed, roughly 80% were seen once. These data are taken from a study of cytomegalovirus exposure and HLA in healthy donors. Whole-study findings and limits: Associated with cytomegalovirus, according to the listing, were around 160 TCR beta chains.

This receptor was taken from a woman in her thirties in good health and CMV-seropositive. The sample was PBMCs. The rearrangement joins TRBV20-1 to TRBJ2-7; TRBD1 is a possible D gene (6 bases). In DNA, the CDR3 is TGCACCGCCAGGGGCGCCTACGAGCAGTACTTC. Amino acids: CTARGAYEQYF.